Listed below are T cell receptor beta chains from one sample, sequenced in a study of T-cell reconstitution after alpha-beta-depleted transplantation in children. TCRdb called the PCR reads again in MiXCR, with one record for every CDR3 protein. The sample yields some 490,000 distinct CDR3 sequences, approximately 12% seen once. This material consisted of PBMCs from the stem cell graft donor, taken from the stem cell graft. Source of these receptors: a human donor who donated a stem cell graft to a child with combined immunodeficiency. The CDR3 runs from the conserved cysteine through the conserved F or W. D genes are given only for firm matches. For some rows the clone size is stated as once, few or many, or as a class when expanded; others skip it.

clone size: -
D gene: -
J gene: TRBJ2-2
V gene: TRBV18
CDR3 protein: CASSPLSGTPNTGELFF
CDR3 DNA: TGTGCCAGCTCACCGCTCTCCGGGACTCCGAACACCGGGGAGCTGTTTTTT

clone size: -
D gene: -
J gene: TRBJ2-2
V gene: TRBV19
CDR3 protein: CASSRLVGTGELFF
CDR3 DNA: TGTGCCAGTAGTAGACTAGTGGGCACCGGGGAGCTGTTTTTT

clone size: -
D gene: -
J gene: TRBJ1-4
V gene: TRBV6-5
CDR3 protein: CASSYSGPGEGDEKLFF
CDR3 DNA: TGTGCCAGCAGTTACTCCGGGCCCGGCGAGGGGGACGAAAAACTGTTTTTT

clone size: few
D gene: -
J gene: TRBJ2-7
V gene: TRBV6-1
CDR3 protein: CASSSGRPDEQYF
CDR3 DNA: TGTGCCAGCAGCTCGGGACGGCCTGACGAGCAGTACTTC

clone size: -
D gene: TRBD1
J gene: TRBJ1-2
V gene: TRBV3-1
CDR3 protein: CASSYRQGGYTF
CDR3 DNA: TGTGCCAGCAGCTATCGACAGGGAGGCTACACCTTC

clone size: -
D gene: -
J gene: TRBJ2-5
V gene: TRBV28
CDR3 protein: CASSPALRETQYF
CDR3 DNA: TGTGCCAGCAGCCCAGCCCTCCGGGAGACCCAGTACTTC

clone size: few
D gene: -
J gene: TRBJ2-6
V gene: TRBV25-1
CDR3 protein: CASSEYPWWLSGRDSGANVLTF
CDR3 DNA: TGTGCCAGCAGTGAATATCCGTGGTGGTTATCGGGACGGGACTCTGGGGCCAACGTCCTGACTTTC

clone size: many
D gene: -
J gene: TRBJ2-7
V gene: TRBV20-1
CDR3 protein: CSARDVQASYEQYF
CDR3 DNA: TGCAGTGCTAGAGATGTACAGGCCTCCTACGAGCAGTACTTC

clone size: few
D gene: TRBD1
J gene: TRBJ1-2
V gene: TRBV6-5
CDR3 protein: CASSYAGTDYGYTF
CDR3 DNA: TGTGCCAGCAGTTATGCTGGGACAGACTATGGCTACACCTTC

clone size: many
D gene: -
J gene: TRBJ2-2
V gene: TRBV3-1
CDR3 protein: CASSLGTFGPGELFF
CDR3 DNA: TGTGCCAGCAGCCTGGGGACTTTCGGCCCCGGGGAGCTGTTTTTT

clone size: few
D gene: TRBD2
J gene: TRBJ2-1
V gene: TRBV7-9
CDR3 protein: CASSSPGLAGLGQFF
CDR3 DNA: TGTGCCAGCAGCTCCCCGGGACTAGCGGGGTTAGGGCAGTTCTTC

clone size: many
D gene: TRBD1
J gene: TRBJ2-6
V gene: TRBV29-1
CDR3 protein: CSVEQGAPSGANVLTF
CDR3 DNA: TGCAGCGTTGAACAGGGGGCCCCCTCTGGGGCCAACGTCCTGACTTTC

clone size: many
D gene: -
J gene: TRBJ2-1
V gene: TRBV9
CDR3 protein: CASSVGGASYNEQFF
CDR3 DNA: TGTGCCAGCAGCGTAGGGGGGGCTTCCTACAATGAGCAGTTCTTC

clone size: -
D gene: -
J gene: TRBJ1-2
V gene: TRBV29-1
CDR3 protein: CSVRTVRGYTF
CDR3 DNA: TGCAGCGTTCGGACCGTTAGGGGCTACACCTTC

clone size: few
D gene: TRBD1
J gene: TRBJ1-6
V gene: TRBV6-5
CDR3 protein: CASSYSRTGQGLSPLHF
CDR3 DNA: TGTGCCAGCAGTTACTCGAGGACGGGACAGGGGTTGTCACCCCTCCACTTT

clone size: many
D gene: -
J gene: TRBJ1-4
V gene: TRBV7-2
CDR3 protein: CASSDRQVPYTWKGEKLFF
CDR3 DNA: TGTGCCAGCAGCGACCGACAGGTCCCCTATACCTGGAAGGGTGAAAAACTGTTTTTT

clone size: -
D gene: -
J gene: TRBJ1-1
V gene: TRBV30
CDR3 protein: CAWSPGDTEAFF
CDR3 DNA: TGTGCCTGGAGTCCGGGGGACACTGAAGCTTTCTTT

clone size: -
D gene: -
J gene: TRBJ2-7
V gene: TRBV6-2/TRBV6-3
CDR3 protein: CASSRGTLSYEQYF
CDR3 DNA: TGTGCCAGCAGTCGCGGGACACTCTCCTACGAGCAGTACTTC

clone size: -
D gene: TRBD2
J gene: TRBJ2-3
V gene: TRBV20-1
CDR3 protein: CSAELAGMADTQYF
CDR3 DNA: TGCAGTGCCGAACTAGCGGGAATGGCAGATACGCAGTATTTT

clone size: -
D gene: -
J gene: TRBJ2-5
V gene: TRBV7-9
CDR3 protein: CASSLFGVQETQYF
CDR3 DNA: TGTGCCAGCAGCTTATTCGGGGTCCAAGAGACCCAGTACTTC

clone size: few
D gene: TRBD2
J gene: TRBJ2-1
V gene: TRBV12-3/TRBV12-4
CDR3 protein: CASRTSLAVRDEQFF
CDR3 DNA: TGTGCCAGCAGGACGTCGCTAGCGGTTAGGGATGAGCAGTTCTTC

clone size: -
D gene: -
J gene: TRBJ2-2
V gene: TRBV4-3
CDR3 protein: CASSQDISTGELFF
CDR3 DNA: TGCGCCAGCAGCCAAGATATCAGCACCGGGGAGCTGTTTTTT

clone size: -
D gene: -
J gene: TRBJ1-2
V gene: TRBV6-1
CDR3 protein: CASSPLTGRHYGYTF
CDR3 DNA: TGTGCCAGCAGTCCTCTGACAGGTCGACACTATGGCTACACCTTC

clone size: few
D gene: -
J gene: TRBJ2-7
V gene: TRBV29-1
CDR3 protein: CSVEEPEAYEQYF
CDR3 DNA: TGCAGCGTTGAAGAACCGGAGGCCTACGAGCAGTACTTC

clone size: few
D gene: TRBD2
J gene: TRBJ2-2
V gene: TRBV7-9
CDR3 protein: CASSLSVASGITGELFF
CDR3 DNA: TGTGCCAGCAGCTTAAGCGTGGCTAGCGGGATCACCGGGGAGCTGTTTTTT

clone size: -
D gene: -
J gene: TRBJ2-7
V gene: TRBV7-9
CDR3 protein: CASSLSGAGYEQYF
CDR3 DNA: TGTGCCAGCAGCTTATCAGGAGCAGGCTACGAGCAGTACTTC

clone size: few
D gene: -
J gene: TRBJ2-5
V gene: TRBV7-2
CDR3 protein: CASSLGASLYQETQYF
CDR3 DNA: TGTGCCAGCAGCTTAGGGGCTAGCCTTTACCAAGAGACCCAGTACTTC

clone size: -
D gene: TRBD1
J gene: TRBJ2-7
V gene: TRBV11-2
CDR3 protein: CASSLSEGAYEQYF
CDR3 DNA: TGTGCCAGCAGCTTAAGTGAGGGGGCATACGAGCAGTACTTC

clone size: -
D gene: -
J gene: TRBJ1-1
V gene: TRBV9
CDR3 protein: CASSVDMVWNTEAFF
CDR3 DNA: TGTGCCAGCAGCGTAGACATGGTGTGGAACACTGAAGCTTTCTTT

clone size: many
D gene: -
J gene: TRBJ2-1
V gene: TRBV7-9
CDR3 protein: CASSLALNEQFF
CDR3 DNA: TGTGCCAGCAGCCTCGCCCTCAATGAGCAGTTCTTC

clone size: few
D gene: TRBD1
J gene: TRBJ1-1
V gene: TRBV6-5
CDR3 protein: CASSYYDRGSEAFF
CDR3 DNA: TGTGCCAGCAGTTACTATGACAGGGGCTCTGAAGCTTTCTTT

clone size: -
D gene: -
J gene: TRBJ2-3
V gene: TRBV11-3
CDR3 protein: CASSLDPRGTDTQYF
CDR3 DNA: TGTGCCAGCAGCTTAGACCCAAGGGGCACAGATACGCAGTATTTT

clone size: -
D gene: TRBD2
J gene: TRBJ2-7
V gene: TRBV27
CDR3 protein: CASSWSAGGPYEQYF
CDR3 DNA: TGTGCCAGCTCATGGTCAGCGGGGGGCCCCTACGAGCAGTACTTC

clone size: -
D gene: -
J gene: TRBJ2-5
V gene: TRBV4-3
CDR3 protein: CASSQGRVTETQYF
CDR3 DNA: TGCGCCAGCAGCCAGGGCAGGGTGACGGAGACCCAGTACTTC

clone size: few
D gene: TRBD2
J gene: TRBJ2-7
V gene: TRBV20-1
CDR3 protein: CSARSGAYEQYF
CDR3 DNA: TGCAGTGCTAGGAGCGGGGCCTACGAGCAGTACTTC

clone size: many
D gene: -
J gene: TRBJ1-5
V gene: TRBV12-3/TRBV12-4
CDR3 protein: CASSLGGASQPQHF
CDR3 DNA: TGTGCCAGCAGTCTAGGGGGAGCGAGTCAGCCCCAGCATTTT

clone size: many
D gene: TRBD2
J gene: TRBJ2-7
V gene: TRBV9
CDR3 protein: CASSVGGTSGRWPYEQYF
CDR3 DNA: TGTGCCAGCAGCGTAGGGGGGACTAGCGGGAGGTGGCCCTACGAGCAGTACTTC

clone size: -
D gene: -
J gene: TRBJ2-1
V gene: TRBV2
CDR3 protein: CASNLDSFTYEQFF
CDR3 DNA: TGTGCCAGCAACCTAGACAGTTTTACCTACGAGCAGTTCTTC

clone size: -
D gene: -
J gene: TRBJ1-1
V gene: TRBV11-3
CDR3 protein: CASSLRALGEAFF
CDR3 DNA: TGTGCCAGCAGCCTCCGGGCGCTAGGAGAAGCTTTCTTT

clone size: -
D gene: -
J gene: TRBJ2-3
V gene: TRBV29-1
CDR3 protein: CSSQVLDTQYF
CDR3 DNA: TGCAGCTCTCAGGTCCTAGATACGCAGTATTTT

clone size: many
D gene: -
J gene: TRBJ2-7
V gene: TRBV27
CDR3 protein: CASSQARDTYYEQYF
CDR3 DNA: TGTGCCAGCAGTCAAGCCCGGGACACGTACTACGAGCAGTACTTC

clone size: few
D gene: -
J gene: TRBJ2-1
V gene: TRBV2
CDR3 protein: CASRATAYNEQFF
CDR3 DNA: TGTGCCAGCAGAGCGACAGCCTACAATGAGCAGTTCTTC

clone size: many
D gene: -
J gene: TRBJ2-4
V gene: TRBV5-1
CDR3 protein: CASSSNGAKNIQYF
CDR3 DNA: TGCGCCAGCAGTTCAAATGGAGCCAAAAACATTCAGTACTTC

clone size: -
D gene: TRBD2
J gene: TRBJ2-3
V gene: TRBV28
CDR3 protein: CASRGIAGGLRKDTQYF
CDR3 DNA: TGTGCCAGCCGGGGGATAGCGGGAGGTCTTCGGAAAGATACGCAGTATTTT

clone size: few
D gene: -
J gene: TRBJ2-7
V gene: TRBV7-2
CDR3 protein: CASSPLLQGGYEQYF
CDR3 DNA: TGTGCCAGCAGCCCGCTACTACAGGGGGGGTACGAGCAGTACTTC

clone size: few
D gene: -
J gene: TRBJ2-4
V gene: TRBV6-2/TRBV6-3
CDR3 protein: CASSYRTASKNIQYF
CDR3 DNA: TGTGCCAGCAGTTACAGGACAGCCTCCAAAAACATTCAGTACTTC

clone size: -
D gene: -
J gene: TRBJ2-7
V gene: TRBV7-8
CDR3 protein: CASSVRGIDYEQYF
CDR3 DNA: TGTGCCAGCAGTGTAAGGGGAATAGACTACGAGCAGTACTTC

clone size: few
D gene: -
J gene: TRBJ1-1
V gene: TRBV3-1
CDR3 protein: CASSFDGGAEAFF
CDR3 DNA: TGTGCCAGCAGCTTCGACGGGGGCGCTGAAGCTTTCTTT

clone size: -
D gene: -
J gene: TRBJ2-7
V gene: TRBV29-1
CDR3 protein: CSAGTGPSYEQYF
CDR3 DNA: TGCAGCGCAGGGACTGGCCCGAGTTACGAGCAGTACTTC

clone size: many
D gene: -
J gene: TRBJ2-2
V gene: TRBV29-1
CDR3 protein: CSVRDVNTGELFF
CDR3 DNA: TGCAGCGTTCGGGACGTAAACACCGGGGAGCTGTTTTTT

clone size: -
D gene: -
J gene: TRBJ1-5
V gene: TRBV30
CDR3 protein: CAWSVNRVGQPQHF
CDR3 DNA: TGTGCCTGGAGTGTAAACAGGGTAGGTCAGCCCCAGCATTTT

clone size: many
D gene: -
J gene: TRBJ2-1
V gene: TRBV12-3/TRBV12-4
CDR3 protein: CASSFIDNEQFF
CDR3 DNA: TGTGCCAGCAGTTTTATAGACAATGAGCAGTTCTTC

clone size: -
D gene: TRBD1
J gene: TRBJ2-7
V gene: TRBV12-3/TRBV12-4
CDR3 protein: CASAPGQGNYEQYF
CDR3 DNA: TGTGCCAGCGCCCCGGGACAGGGGAACTACGAGCAGTACTTC

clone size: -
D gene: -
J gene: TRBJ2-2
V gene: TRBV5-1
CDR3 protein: CASNRDAGELFF
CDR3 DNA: TGCGCCAGCAACAGGGACGCCGGGGAGCTGTTTTTT

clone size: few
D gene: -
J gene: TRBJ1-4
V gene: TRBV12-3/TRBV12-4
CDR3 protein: CASSPWTDVNEKLFF
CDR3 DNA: TGTGCCAGCAGTCCGTGGACAGATGTTAATGAAAAACTGTTTTTT

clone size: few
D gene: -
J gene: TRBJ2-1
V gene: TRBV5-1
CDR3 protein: CASSLAGAWDEQFF
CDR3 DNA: TGCGCCAGCAGCTTGGCGGGGGCTTGGGATGAGCAGTTCTTC